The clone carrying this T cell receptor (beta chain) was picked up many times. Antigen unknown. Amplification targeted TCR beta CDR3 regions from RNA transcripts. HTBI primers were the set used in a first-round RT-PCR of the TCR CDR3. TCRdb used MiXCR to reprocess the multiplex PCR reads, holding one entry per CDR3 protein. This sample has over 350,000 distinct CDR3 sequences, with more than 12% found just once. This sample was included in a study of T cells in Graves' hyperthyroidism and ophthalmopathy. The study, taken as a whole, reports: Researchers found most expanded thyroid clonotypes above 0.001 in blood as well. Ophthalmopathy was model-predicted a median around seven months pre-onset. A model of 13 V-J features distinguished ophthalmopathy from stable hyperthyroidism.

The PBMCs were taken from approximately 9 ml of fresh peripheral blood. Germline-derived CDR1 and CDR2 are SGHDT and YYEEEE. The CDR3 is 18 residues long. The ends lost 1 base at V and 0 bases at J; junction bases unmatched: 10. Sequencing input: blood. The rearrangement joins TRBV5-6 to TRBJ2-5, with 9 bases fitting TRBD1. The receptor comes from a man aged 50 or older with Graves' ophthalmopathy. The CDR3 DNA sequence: TGTGCCAGCAGCTTGATTCTCGGGACAGGGTCCAACCAAGAGACCCAGTACTTC. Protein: CASSLILGTGSNQETQYF.